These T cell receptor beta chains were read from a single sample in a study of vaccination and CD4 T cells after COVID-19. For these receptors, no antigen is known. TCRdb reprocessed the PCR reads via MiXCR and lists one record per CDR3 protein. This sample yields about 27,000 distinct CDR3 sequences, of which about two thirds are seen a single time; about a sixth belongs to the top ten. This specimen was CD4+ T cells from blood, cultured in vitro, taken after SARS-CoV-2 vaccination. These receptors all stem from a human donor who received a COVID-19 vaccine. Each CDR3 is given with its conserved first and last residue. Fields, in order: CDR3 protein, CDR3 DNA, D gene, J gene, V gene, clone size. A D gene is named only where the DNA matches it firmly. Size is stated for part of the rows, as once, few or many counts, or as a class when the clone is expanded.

CASGVLMNTEAFF | TGTGCCAGCGGGGTCTTAATGAACACTGAAGCTTTCTTT | NA | TRBJ1-1 | TRBV6-1 | NA
CASSEWGFNEQFF | TGTGCCAGCAGTGAATGGGGGTTCAATGAGCAGTTCTTC | NA | TRBJ2-1 | TRBV6-1 | once
CASSANPQTGTEQYF | TGTGCCAGCAGCGCGAACCCCCAGACAGGGACCGAGCAGTACTTC | TRBD1 | TRBJ2-7 | TRBV7-7 | NA
CAWQAGSQETQYF | TGTGCCTGGCAGGCGGGGTCTCAAGAGACCCAGTACTTC | NA | TRBJ2-5 | TRBV30 | few
CASSLGGPFGGELFF | TGTGCCAGCAGTCTCGGGGGCCCGTTCGGCGGGGAGCTGTTTTTT | NA | TRBJ2-2 | TRBV6-1 | NA
CASSYSARQGNGISGELFF | TGTGCCAGCAGTTACTCGGCCCGACAGGGGAATGGAATCAGCGGGGAGCTGTTTTTT | TRBD1 | TRBJ2-2 | TRBV6-5 | NA
CASSTTRSTDTQYF | TGTGCCAGCAGCACAACCAGGAGCACAGATACGCAGTATTTT | NA | TRBJ2-3 | TRBV11-3 | NA
CASSLRGQGAAKNIQYF | TGTGCCAGCAGCTTACGCGGACAGGGGGCGGCCAAAAACATTCAGTACTTC | TRBD1 | TRBJ2-4 | TRBV7-9 | few
CASRRGNTEAFF | TGTGCCAGCAGACGAGGGAACACTGAAGCTTTCTTT | NA | TRBJ1-1 | TRBV2 | NA
CASRATIPGQGTDTQYF | TGTGCCAGCAGGGCTACAATCCCGGGACAGGGAACAGATACGCAGTATTTT | TRBD1 | TRBJ2-3 | TRBV2 | few
CASSHDSRLNTEAFF | TGTGCCAGCAGCCACGATTCCAGGCTGAACACTGAAGCTTTCTTT | NA | TRBJ1-1 | TRBV14 | NA
CASSEPPDRVMYGYTF | TGCGCCAGCAGTGAACCACCGGACAGGGTTATGTACGGCTACACCTTC | TRBD1 | TRBJ1-2 | TRBV10-2 | NA
CASRDSSSTDTQYF | TGTGCCAGCAGGGACAGCTCTAGCACAGATACGCAGTATTTT | NA | TRBJ2-3 | TRBV6-1 | few
CASSLVGEDSPLHF | TGTGCCAGCTCCCTCGTGGGGGAGGATTCACCCCTCCACTTT | NA | TRBJ1-6 | TRBV18 | NA
CSAMGQGGFADTQYF | TGCAGTGCTATGGGACAGGGAGGATTCGCAGATACGCAGTATTTT | TRBD1 | TRBJ2-3 | TRBV20-1 | NA